The 14 T cell receptor beta chains below all came from one sample that was sequenced in a study of shared clonotypes between healthy human individuals (dated by TCRdb to 2020 to 2022). The method was the immunoSEQ multiplex PCR assay. The source is immuneACCESS, and TCRdb retained only in-frame sequences with V and J called. Part of the clones is not carried over; for the studies checked, unresolved V genes explain less than half of this, and the remainder is unexplained. This sample gives about 960,000 clones in total; roughly 72% of them show up just once. Jointly, the top ten make up over 1.3% of the sample. The specimen sequenced was memory CD4+ T cells sorted from blood. According to the study, the label for this sample's cell subset or site signals: CD45RA-negative fraction. Receptors were obtained from a man between 18 and 35 years old in good health.

V is TRBV5-6 and J is TRBJ1-6; maybe TRBD1 (5 bases). The CDR3 is 15 amino acids. Germline V gives CDR1 SGHDT, CDR2 YYEEEE. Trimming cost V 5 bases and J 0 bases, with 9 bases left between them. CDR3 amino acids: CASSRDSSYNSPLHF. CDR3 DNA sequence: TGTGCCAGCAGTCGAGACAGCTCCTATAATTCACCCCTCCACTTT.

The J gene is TRBJ1-5, the V gene TRBV11-2; D unresolved. The CDR3 runs to 15 residues. CDR1 is SGHAT and CDR2 is FQNNGV in the germline V gene. The V end lost 0 bases, the J end lost 7 bases, and 13 bases lay between the germline ends. CDR3 DNA sequence: TGTGCCAGCAGCTTAGATTTTGGGTACCAGCAGCCCCAGCATTTT. This codes for CASSLDFGYQQPQHF.

V is TRBV7-8 and J is TRBJ2-5; weak D call: TRBD1 (6 bases). Germline V gene lookup returns CDR1 SGHVS and CDR2 FQNEAQ. V lost 7 bases and J lost 5, with 20 bases in between. The CDR3 sequence is 15 residues long. CDR3 sequence: CASTEAGVRGETQYF. In nucleotides, the CDR3 is TGTGCCAGCACCGAGGCAGGGGTCCGCGGGGAGACCCAGTACTTC.

As for this clone: The same CDR3 also results from other DNA sequences found in this sample. The gene calls are TRBV7-2 and TRBJ2-7; TRBD2 matches at 9 bases. Germline V gene lookup returns CDR1 SGHTA and CDR2 FQGNSA. This CDR3 is built from 15 residues. The ends lost 3 bases at V and 2 bases at J; junction bases unmatched: 5. As DNA, the CDR3 is TGTGCCAGCAGCTTGGGGGGACTAGCAGCCTACGAGCAGTACTTC. Encoded protein: CASSLGGLAAYEQYF. The full variable domain, with the rest looked up from reference TRBV7-2 and TRBJ2-7, is GAGVSQSPSNKVTEKGKDVELRCDPISGHTALYWYRQSLGQGLEFLIYFQGNSAPDKSGLPSDRFSAERTGGSVSTLTIQRTQQEDSAVYLCASSLGGLAAYEQYFGPGTRLTVT.

In regard to this clone: Different DNA sequences within this sample yield the same CDR3. The V gene is TRBV7-2, the J gene TRBJ2-7; 7 bases agree with TRBD1. The germline CDR1 and CDR2 sequences are SGHTA and FQGNSA. The CDR3 has 15 residues. Losses at the gene ends were 0 bases for V and 4 bases for J; bases not matched to a gene: 6. This CDR3 is CASSLAHRGTYEQYF. DNA of the CDR3: TGTGCCAGCAGCTTAGCTCACAGGGGAACGTACGAGCAGTACTTC.

DNA for the CDR3: TGCGCCAGCAGCTTGGGGCTAGCGGGAGTTGGGGGCACAGATACGCAGTATTTT. Amino acid sequence: CASSLGLAGVGGTDTQYF. This chain connects TRBV5-1 to TRBJ2-3; 10 bases line up with TRBD2. CDR1 and CDR2 (germline): SGHRS, YFSETQ. V trimming: 0 bases; J trimming: 1 base; junction bases outside the gene matches: 8. CDR3 length: 18 residues.

The chain combines TRBV14 with TRBJ1-2, with 7 bases fitting TRBD1. CDR1 is SGHDN and CDR2 is FVKESK in the germline V gene. Trimming cost V 5 bases and J 2 bases; bases outside gene matches: 5. The CDR3 runs to 14 residues. CDR3 nucleotides: TGTGCCAGCAGCGTGCTGGGACAGAACTATGGCTACACCTTC. Its translation: CASSVLGQNYGYTF.

The chain combines TRBV30 with TRBJ2-5, with 8 bases aligning to TRBD1. The CDR3 is 15 residues long. The V gene's germline CDR1 is GTSNPN and CDR2 SVGIG (reference sequence). Trimming removed 0 bases from V and 5 bases from J; junction bases left unmatched: 8. DNA of the CDR3: TGTGCCTGGAGTGTAGCGACAGGGGCACGGGAGACCCAGTACTTC. Its protein product is CAWSVATGARETQYF.

The chain is built from TRBV5-1 and TRBJ2-3; the D gene is possibly TRBD1 (6 bases). Trimming shortened V by 4 bases and J by 4 bases, and 13 bases separated the two germline ends. The CDR3 length is 14 residues. Germline assignment: CDR1 SGHRS and CDR2 YFSETQ. Here the CDR3 reads CASSILTGADTQYF. CDR3 nucleotides: TGCGCCAGCAGCATCTTGACAGGCGCAGATACGCAGTATTTT.

The CDR3 nucleotides read TGTGCCAGCAGTGAAGGGGCCCTAACTGAAGCTTTCTTT. This translates into CASSEGALTEAFF. V usage is TRBV6-1 and J usage is TRBJ1-1; no clear D. CDR1 and CDR2 (germline): MNHNS, SASEGT. CDR3 length: 13 residues. V was shortened by 1 base and J by 5 bases, with 8 bases between the two germline ends.

V usage is TRBV6-1 and J usage is TRBJ1-2; possible D gene TRBD1, 5 bases. The germline V and J ends were trimmed by 2 bases and 7 bases, with 14 bases remaining between them. The V gene's germline CDR1 is MNHNS and CDR2 SASEGT. The CDR3 length is 14 residues. This CDR3 is CASSERRGAGGYTF. For the CDR3, the DNA is TGTGCCAGCAGTGAACGAAGGGGCGCCGGTGGCTACACCTTC.

This rearrangement joins TRBV4-2 to TRBJ2-2, with D perhaps TRBD2 (5 bases). Deletions cut 5 bases from V and 5 bases from J, with 9 bases between. The V gene's germline CDR1 is LGHNA and CDR2 YNFKEQ. The CDR3 covers 13 residues. CDR3 in DNA: TGTGCCAGCAGCGTTCGACTAACCGGGGAGCTGTTTTTT. It encodes CASSVRLTGELFF.

The chain joins TRBV16 to TRBJ1-6, with D uncertain. The CDR3 sequence is 16 residues long. In germline, CDR1 is KGHSY, CDR2 FQNENV. Deletions cut 1 base from V and 10 bases from J, with 17 bases between. CDR3 DNA: TGTGCCAGCAGCCAATTAAGGCCCGGACTAGGGTCACCCCTCCACTTT. The encoded protein is CASSQLRPGLGSPLHF.

This sequence joins TRBV29-1 and TRBJ2-3; 10 positions agree with TRBD1. CDR3 size: 17 residues. V lost 4 bases, J lost 7 bases, and 17 bases stayed unmatched. The germline gives CDR1 SQVTM, CDR2 ANQGSEA. The CDR3 DNA is TGCAGCGTTGCTCCTCTTTTTGGGACAGGGGACCCATATACGCAGTATTTT. This translates into CSVAPLFGTGDPYTQYF.